The entry below describes one T cell receptor beta chain. What it binds is not known. With 60 Vbeta and 13 Jbeta primers, the PCR was carried out. This table comes from immunoSEQ multiplex PCR, and its TCRdb copy is limited to in-frame clones, with some not included. Among about 86,000 clones, around 76% were seen once, and the ten largest hold about 6%. These data are taken from a study of cytomegalovirus exposure and HLA in healthy donors. Study-wide results and caveats: Among CMV-associated TCR beta chains, most appeared HLA-restricted in a later analysis. The productive fraction for most TCR beta V segments was about 87% or about 30% in an earlier analysis.

V gave up 3 bases and J gave up 2 bases, with 5 bases separating them. This CDR3 contains 12 residues. Germline CDR1 KGHSH, CDR2 LQKENI. J is TRBJ2-7 and V is TRBV18, with D maybe TRBD2 (5 bases). The sequence was collected from a woman aged 45 to 65 in good health and CMV-seropositive. Sequenced input: PBMCs. In DNA form, the CDR3 reads TGTGCCAGCTCACCGACTACCTACGAGCAGTACTTC. Translated, it gives CASSPTTYEQYF. The full variable domain, in which reference TRBV18 and TRBJ2-7 provide the parts outside the CDR3, is NAGVMQNPRHLVRRRGQEARLRCSPMKGHSHVYWYRQLPEEGLKFMVYLQKENIIDESGMPKERFSAEFPKEGPSILRIQQVVRGDSAAYFCASSPTTYEQYFGPGTRLTVT.